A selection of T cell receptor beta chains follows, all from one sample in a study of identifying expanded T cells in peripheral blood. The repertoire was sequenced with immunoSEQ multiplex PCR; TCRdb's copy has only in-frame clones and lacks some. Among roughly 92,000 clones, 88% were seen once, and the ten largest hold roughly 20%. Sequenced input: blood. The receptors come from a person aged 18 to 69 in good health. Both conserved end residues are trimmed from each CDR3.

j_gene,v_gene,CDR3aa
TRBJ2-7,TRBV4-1,ASSQVFGAVYEQY
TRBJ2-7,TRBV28,ASSIGFSYEQY
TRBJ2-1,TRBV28,ASSLPRARWAEQF
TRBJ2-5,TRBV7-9,ASSLQGWVETQY
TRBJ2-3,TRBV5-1,ASSLGSGADTQY
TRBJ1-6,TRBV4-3,ASSQETGGKGSPLH
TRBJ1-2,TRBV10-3,ATRDGLGYGYT
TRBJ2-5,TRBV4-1,ASSQGEGEGQETQY
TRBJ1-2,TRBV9,ASSPMTGAYGYT
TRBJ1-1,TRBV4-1,ASSQRQGTEAF
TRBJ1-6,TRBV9,ASSVLTGEPLH
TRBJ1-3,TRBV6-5,ASSRDRGVEY
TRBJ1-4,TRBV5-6,ASSSRGANEKLF
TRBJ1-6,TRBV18,ASSPRPSDGSYNSPLH
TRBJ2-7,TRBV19,ASSIQVGPYEQY
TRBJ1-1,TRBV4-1,ASSDTGTLNTEAF
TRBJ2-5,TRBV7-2,ASSLHRGGLSETQY
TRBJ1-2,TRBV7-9,ASSFSRGLGGYT
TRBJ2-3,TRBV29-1,SVQQGAAIAGGPRDTQY
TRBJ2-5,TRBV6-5,ASSYAWTTKETQY
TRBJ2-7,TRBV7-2,ASSLGTSGGGEQY
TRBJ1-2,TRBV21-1,ASSFRTGGNGYT
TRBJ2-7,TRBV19,ASSIMASSYEQY
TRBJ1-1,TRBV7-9,ASSLRAPVVTEAF
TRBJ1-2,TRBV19,ASSILGGRGPGYT
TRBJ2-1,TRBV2,ASSENLPAYNEQF
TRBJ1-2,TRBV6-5,ASSSAGGGYGYT
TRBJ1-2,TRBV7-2,ASSEQRAGYT
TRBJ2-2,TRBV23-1,ASSQLSAERDNNSAQNTGELF
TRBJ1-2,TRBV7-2,ASSLASGRGLLYGYT
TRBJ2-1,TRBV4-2,ASSQDWDSYNEQF
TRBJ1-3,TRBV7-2,ASSLLTGGTIY
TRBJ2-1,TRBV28,ASSPASTDNEQF
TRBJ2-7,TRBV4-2,ASSQDEGAAMEQY
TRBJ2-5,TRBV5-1,ASSSPDRETQY
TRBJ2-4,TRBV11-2,ASSPGGAGGGKNIQY
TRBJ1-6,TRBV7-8,ASSSGGLGNSPLH
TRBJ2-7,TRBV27,ASSVDREGYEQY
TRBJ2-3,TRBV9,ASSVQSPTDTQY
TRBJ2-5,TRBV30,AWTTLGETQY
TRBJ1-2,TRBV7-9,ASSHRGHYGYT
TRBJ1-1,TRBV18,ASSPLWWGAEDTEAF
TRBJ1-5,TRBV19,ASSIRQGRLPQPQH
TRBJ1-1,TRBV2,ASRLREPTEAF
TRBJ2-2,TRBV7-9,ASSSGPGGGKVF